This T cell receptor beta chain was recovered during a study of T cell responses to AZD1222 COVID-19 vaccine. The wider study: Second-dose recipients at about 4 or about 12 weeks were treated as one pooled group.

The V and J ends lost 0 bases and 0 bases respectively, with 27 bases between them. This CDR3 spans 22 amino acids. In germline, CDR1 is LGHNA, CDR2 YSLEER. Libraries were prepared by immunoSEQ multiplex PCR; TCRdb keeps only in-frame clonotypes and omits some of them. The sample has about 84,000 clones; roughly 85% are singletons. V gene TRBV4-3 combines with J gene TRBJ1-5; D not certain. Sequencing used peripheral blood, obtained on day 0 of AZD1222 vaccination. This clonotype was sampled from an adult in good health. CDR3 DNA sequence: TGCGCCAGCAGCCAAGAGGTAACTAGGACCGCCGTTTTCCCTTATAGCAATCAGCCCCAGCATTTT. Its protein is CASSQEVTRTAVFPYSNQPQHF.